This entry describes one T cell receptor (beta chain). J gave up 5 bases and V 11 bases, and 11 bases lay outside the gene matches. Germline-derived CDR1 and CDR2 are ENHRY and SYGVKD. There are 14 residues in the CDR3. This sample was included in a study of sequential checkpoint blockade in melanoma. Produced via immunoSEQ multiplex PCR; TCRdb's table is partial and in-frame only. The sample lists under 40,000 clones; 70% to 90% were seen once. The treatment here: randomized to nivolumab then ipilimumab (arm A) or the reverse (arm B). Sorted cells were live CD3+CD8+, lacking CD19 and CD56, from PBMCs.

The V gene is TRBV10-3, the J gene TRBJ1-2, with 10 bases that match TRBD1. The receptor was isolated from a human donor with melanoma. The material was CD8+ T cells sorted from blood (inferred from file names), obtained from a patient given nivolumab and ipilimumab in sequence. CDR3 region: CASEGTGARYGYTF. DNA for the CDR3: TGTGCCTCGGAGGGGACAGGGGCTAGGTATGGCTACACCTTC.